This TCR beta chain was retrieved from a study of metastatic and nonmetastatic thyroid tumors. Study background: Both malignant and benign thyroid patients supplied peripheral blood and tumor or nodule tissue samples, across which the repertoires of these patients were then compared.

In germline, CDR1 is MDHEN, CDR2 SYDVKM. The CDR3 is made up of 15 amino acids. With 2 bases clipped from V and 7 bases from J, the junction kept 6 bases outside the gene matches. Overall study findings and caveats: Reported TCR beta diversity, measured in blood and tumor, was significantly higher for malignant thyroid tumors than for benign nodules.

The entire patient cohort was treatment-naive prior to thyroid surgery. This clone occurred many times. Its antigen is not identified. Other DNA sequences in this specimen translate into the identical CDR3. Original methodology: CDR3 was compared across clinicopathological groups, and the resulting differences were used to build a distant-metastasis classifier for papillary thyroid cancer. From the PCR reads, TCRdb re-called clones with MiXCR. TCRdb's processing, not the authors', yielded these V and J calls. This table holds tens of thousands of clones, more than 15% found once. This rearrangement joins TRBV28 to TRBJ2-1, with 9 bases lining up with TRBD2. Sample: blood. This clonotype was sampled from a female donor with papillary thyroid cancer or a benign thyroid nodule (not recorded which). Some clones in this sample may be carry-over from other donors' samples. The CDR3 bases are TGTGCCAGCAGTTTAGTGATAGCGGGAGTAAATGAGCAGTTCTTC. The encoded protein is CASSLVIAGVNEQFF.